What follows are 8 T cell receptor beta chains derived from one specimen sequenced in a study of cytomegalovirus exposure and HLA in healthy donors. The PCR had 60 Vbeta and 13 Jbeta primers. The assay was immunoSEQ multiplex PCR, and TCRdb's table has in-frame clones only and misses some. The sample yields 250,000 or so clones, about 85% seen once. Sequencing was done on a sample of PBMCs. The receptors derive from a human donor in good health.

V usage is TRBV4-2 and J usage is TRBJ1-1; D remains ambiguous. The CDR3 length is 13 residues. Germline loops: CDR1 LGHNA, CDR2 YNFKEQ. V dropped 0 bases and J dropped 6 bases, with 8 bases sitting between them. The CDR3 nucleotides are TGTGCCAGCAGCCAAGATTCGTTCCCTGAAGCTTTCTTT. Encoded protein: CASSQDSFPEAFF.

The chain joins TRBV4-1 to TRBJ2-7, with 12 positions matching TRBD1. CDR1 is MGHRA, CDR2 YSYEKL, per germline. With V trimmed by 0 bases and J by 7 bases, 7 bases remained unmatched. The CDR3 spans 16 residues. CDR3 loop: CASSQETGTGGREQYF. CDR3 in DNA: TGCGCCAGCAGCCAAGAAACCGGGACAGGGGGCCGTGAGCAGTACTTC.

This chain uses TRBV6-5 with TRBJ2-1; D gene uncertain. Trimming removed 6 bases from V and 5 bases from J, with 11 bases in between. Looked up from germline, CDR1 is MNHEY and CDR2 is SVGAGI. The CDR3 is 13 amino acids. The CDR3 nucleotides are TGTGCCAGCAGGCCAGACTTTAACAATGAGCAGTTCTTC. This encodes CASRPDFNNEQFF.

V gene TRBV30 combines with J gene TRBJ1-1; no reliable D call. The germline V gene has CDR1 GTSNPN and CDR2 SVGIG (reference sequence). Trimming pared 3 bases from V and 0 bases from J, leaving 5 bases between. The CDR3 is 12 residues long. CDR3 nucleotide sequence: TGTGCCTGGAGCTCTGTGAACACTGAAGCTTTCTTT. This sequence encodes CAWSSVNTEAFF.

This clone appeared once. This chain connects TRBV2 to TRBJ1-1; 8 bases align to TRBD1. The CDR3 consists of 14 residues. J was trimmed by 4 bases and V by 6 bases; bases with no gene match: 7. CDR1 and CDR2 (germline): SNHLY, FYNNEI. CDR3 bases: TGTGCCAGCAGGACAGGGGCGACGATCACTGAAGCTTTCTTT. It is translated as CASRTGATITEAFF.

The CDR3 sequence is CAGTTEGAGHYEQYF. The CDR3 DNA reads as TGTGCCGGCACCACGGAGGGGGCAGGCCACTACGAGCAGTACTTC. J is TRBJ2-7 and V is TRBV6-1; perhaps TRBD1 as D (7 bases). The CDR3 is 15 residues long. V lost 11 bases, J lost 3 bases, and 23 bases lay in between. Germline V gene lookup returns CDR1 MNHNS and CDR2 SASEGT.

The V and J genes are TRBV28 and TRBJ1-2; D perhaps matches TRBD1 (6 bases). The CDR3 spans 14 residues. CDR1 is MDHEN, CDR2 SYDVKM, per germline. V was trimmed by 7 bases and J by 2 bases, leaving 14 bases between them. The CDR3: CASNEQGRNYGYTF. The CDR3 DNA follows: TGTGCCAGCAACGAACAGGGCAGGAACTATGGCTACACCTTC.

The rearrangement links TRBV2 to TRBJ2-1; TRBD2 agrees at 10 bases. J lost 1 base, V lost 6 bases, and 3 bases had no gene match. The V gene's germline CDR1 is SNHLY and CDR2 FYNNEI. The CDR3 runs 15 residues. The CDR3 here is CASRELAGSYNEQFF. CDR3 nucleotides: TGTGCCAGCAGGGAACTAGCGGGGTCCTACAATGAGCAGTTCTTC.